One T cell receptor beta chain is described in this entry. This sample was taken from a study of patients and donors after allogeneic stem cell transplantation. MiXCR, run by TCRdb on the RT-PCR reads, gives a single entry per CDR3 protein. The sample consists of about 200,000 distinct CDR3 sequences, roughly two fifths of them appearing once. J was trimmed by 4 bases and V by 10 bases; bases with no gene match: 8. The CDR3 is 14 residues long. Germline-derived CDR1 and CDR2 are SNHLY and FYNNEI. This TCR came from a human donor who was either an allogeneic HSCT recipient or a stem cell or donor lymphocyte infusion donor (not recorded which). It is not recorded whose cells these are; they may come from a transplant donor. This chain links TRBV2 with TRBJ2-1, with 9 bases aligning to TRBD1. The sequenced sample was blood, either unsorted or a sorted T cell fraction (not recorded which). CDR3 sequence (DNA): TGTGCCACCGACCCGGGACAGGGATACAATGAGCAGTTCTTC. It encodes CATDPGQGYNEQFF.